This T cell receptor (beta chain) was found in a study of cytomegalovirus exposure and HLA in healthy donors (TCRdb year 2017). Context from the whole study: In an earlier analysis of some 550 of the donors, under 300 Gb of sequence data and 95 million to 130 million unique TCR beta sequences from 150 million to 200 million T cells were reported. Typing coverage varied by locus: roughly 629-630 donors for A, B, C, DRB1 and DQB1; about 520 for DQA1; 600 to 610 for DPA1; approximately 490 for DPB1. Because of strong linkage in the cohort, five DR-DQ haplotypes were treated as single units for association and clustering. All discovery cohort repertoires had been generated using a single sequencing platform. An early release covering some 640 HLA-typed donors comprised about 300 gigabases of sequencing data and tens of millions of unique TCR sequences. Donor age, sex, ethnicity and CMV serostatus were collected together with the repertoire data. Class I and class II HLA loci were covered by the typing at four-digit resolution. Among some 400 genotyped donors of the cohort, an average of approximately 240,000 unique TCR beta nucleotide sequences was sequenced per donor, of which about 18% were non-productive. To predict cytomegalovirus infection status, the study brought together high-throughput TCR immunosequencing, statistical association of individual TCRs with disease status, and machine learning. In an earlier analysis of 587 of the donors, high-throughput TCR beta sequencing was used to judge whether each TCR beta V gene segment behaved as functional or pseudogenic. A separate validation cohort of approximately 120 different subjects was used in addition to the roughly 670-subject first cohort. A later genetic analysis used genome-wide SNP genotypes for 398 of the 666 donors, treating that subset as a discovery cohort. In the later analysis, no new phenotypic data were used to find candidate immune exposures; instead, reliance was placed on TCR beta sequences and their occurrence across donors. Among the 398 genotyped donors, roughly 80% belonged to the genetic ancestry cluster associated with self-reported Caucasian donors. The study used immunosequencing to profile the T cell repertoires of approximately 690 subjects and linked those repertoires to cytomegalovirus serostatus. A later analysis re-examined previously published TCR beta repertoires from roughly 720 donors and added high-resolution HLA genotyping to investigate patterns of TCR occurrence. The study aimed to test whether signatures of past pathogen exposure could be identified by cataloging public T cell receptors.

The CDR3 contains 15 residues, cysteine and phenylalanine counted. Kept here is only the CDR3 DNA, which spans 45 bases and is read in frame from base 1. CDR1 ENHRY and CDR2 SYGVKD were looked up in the germline V gene. Germline trimming amounts to 5 bases on V and 5 bases on J, with 5 as the count of junction bases outside the gene matches. With respect to this clone: This receptor's antigen is unknown.

The method was the immunoSEQ multiplex PCR assay. For the multiplex PCR, a mixture combining 60 forward primers for TCR Vbeta segments and 13 reverse primers for TCR Jbeta segments was used. The CDR3 region of rearranged TCR beta genes was amplified from genomic DNA with a multiplex PCR assay. On the Illumina HiSeq System, the amplified TCR beta libraries were sequenced as 87-base-pair reads. The paper's data handling went like this. A later analysis counted some 74 million unique TCR beta chains across the 500 to 850 repertoires, and roughly 11 million of these chains were shared by at least two donors. A nearest-neighbor algorithm error-corrected the raw reads and collapsed the reads into unique sequences, merging closely related sequences to remove PCR and sequencing errors. To assign V, D and J gene segments, CDR3 sequences were aligned to IMGT reference sequences. For a sequence to be retained, a match of at least six nucleotides to both a V gene segment and a J gene segment was required. Rearrangements were classified as productive when the CDR3 lacked stop codons and remained in frame with V and J, and all other rearrangements were classified as non-productive. CDR3 was defined by IMGT convention, running from the second conserved V-encoded cysteine to the conserved J-encoded phenylalanine. The earlier analysis of a few hundred of the donors excluded any sequence lacking an unambiguous match to a single V gene segment. In an earlier analysis of a few hundred of the donors, V segments were called functional above 56.7% productive rearrangements and were called segregating when the between-donor standard deviation exceeded 5%. A statistical classification framework was built for diagnosing cytomegalovirus status from the catalog of TCR beta chain sequences. In a later analysis, TCR nucleotide sequences were compared against IMGT/GENE-DB human TR gene sequences so that V and J genes could be assigned. In a later analysis, CDR3 sequences and most-parsimonious VDJ recombination scenarios were assigned using the TCRdist pipeline. In a later analysis, each TCR beta chain was defined by its CDR3 amino acid sequence together with its V-gene family, and reads lacking a unique V-gene family were excluded. To address suspected cross-contamination and a sequencing artifact, a later analysis removed some 620 highly shared, low-generation-probability nucleotide sequences. For each public chain, a later analysis derived a clonal expansion index from normalized ranks of inferred template counts within each repertoire. Generation probabilities in a later analysis came from a VDJ recombination model fitted to out-of-frame rearrangements, and those results were checked against IGoR. In a later analysis, hypergeometric tests were used to score TCR-TCR, TCR-HLA and TCR-CMV co-occurrence, with a repertoire-size bias correction applied to TCR pairs. False discovery rates were estimated in a later analysis by permuting HLA or CMV assignments 20 times. In a later analysis, co-occurring TCRs were grouped using DBSCAN, with TCRdist sequence similarity added in when clustering inside HLA-allele-positive subsets. Repertoires with fewer than 30,000 or more than 120,000 public chains, plus five repertoires with anomalous nucleotide sharing, were excluded from co-occurrence clustering. This is the immuneACCESS table as TCRdb keeps it, with only in-frame sequences that have V and J called. A part of the clones is gone; compared with another copy, unresolved V genes explain less than half, and the rest is unexplained. V and J calls and clone size follow that table, whereas D and trimming were derived from the DNA. This sample's table contains under 65,000 clones. Of the sample, 3.6% is held by the ten largest clones.

In total, approximately 700 healthy bone marrow donors made up the cohort. At the time of sampling, all cohort members were nominally healthy, though unrecorded immune exposures were likely present. The donor was CMV seronegative and was included in the group of a few hundred seronegative cohort members. Each donor provided a peripheral blood sample, and peripheral blood mononuclear cells were used for TCR beta sequencing. Genomic DNA extraction from the blood cell samples was performed with the Qiagen DNeasy Blood Extraction Kit. Summary of the overall study and its limitations: In an earlier analysis of roughly 560 of the donors, most TCR beta V segments were observed in productive rearrangements about 90% or about 30% of the time, broadly matching IMGT annotations. A later analysis found that most CMV-associated TCR beta chains appeared HLA-restricted, with HLA associations seemingly driven largely by CMV exposure. Because the 87-base-pair reads could not distinguish some IMGT-functional V segments, including TRBV6-2 and TRBV6-3, those segments were excluded. Linkage disequilibrium might explain the correlated functional status among segregating V segments, but an unknown experimental factor could not be excluded. The only immune exposure information available for the cohort was CMV serostatus. The sequencing pipeline was judged likely to have produced a cluster of highly shared sequence variants as a technical artifact. A total of fewer than 200 TCR beta chains were listed by the study as associated with cytomegalovirus. Because some donors lacked HLA typing at each locus, the association tests relied only on the typed subset. Assigning TCR associations to individual alleles was difficult when HLA alleles, especially DR and DQ, strongly co-occurred. In vitro tests confirmed that a few of the cytomegalovirus-associated TCR beta chains recognize cytomegalovirus antigens. The classifier was reported to diagnose cytomegalovirus status with high specificity and sensitivity in both the original and validation cohorts. Compared with equally common non-associated chains, HLA-associated TCR beta chains in a later analysis were more clonally expanded and had lower generation probabilities. This cohort had only TCR beta chains sequenced, and the lack of alpha or paired-chain data limited which features could be detected. Roughly uniform sequencing depth across donors was assumed in presence/absence analyses, although this assumption may not hold. In a later analysis, TCR association rates were found to vary across HLA loci, with the most associated TCRs seen for DRB1 alleles and the fewest for HLA-C alleles. A further reported finding was that TCR beta sequences accurately predicted the HLA-A and HLA-B alleles for most subjects in the first cohort. While some public TCRs were present in many individuals, most TCR sequences turned up only very rarely across donors. A later analysis reported that several top co-occurrence clusters appeared linked to parvovirus B19, influenza, CMV and Epstein-Barr virus. The authors suggested that the approach could potentially be extended to other disease states and immunological phenotypes. A later genetic analysis reported fewer N-insertions in productive TCRs among donors in an Asian-associated ancestry cluster than the approximately 700-donor mean. Because counts were too low, 15 to 20 rarely observed V segments, including chromosome 9 orphons, were excluded from the earlier analysis of some 540 of the donors. A later genetic analysis associated a missense DCLRE1C variant with V-gene and J-gene trimming of TCR beta chains, and an independent cohort replicated the association. At a false discovery rate of 0.05, a later analysis linked about 17,000 TCR beta sequences to specific HLA alleles.

The receptor was derived from a woman aged 18-29 years in good health and CMV-seronegative. Sequenced sample: PBMCs. The chain was built from TRBV10-3 and TRBJ1-6; 8 bases in the junction line up with TRBD1. The CDR3 is CAISSGGADNSPLHF. The DNA is TGTGCCATCAGTTCAGGGGGCGCGGATAATTCACCCCTCCACTTT.